This T cell receptor beta chain was recorded in a study of T cell responses to AZD1222 COVID-19 vaccine. The wider study: Timing groups of about 4 and about 12 weeks for second doses were pooled.

Regarding the study as a whole: Recipients of two AZD1222 doses showed rising Spike-specific TCR breadth and depth. Nearly half of spike-specific TCRs reportedly target unmutated variant regions.

About this clone: The antigen is not known.

V was cut by 6 bases and J by 6 bases, with 18 bases left in between. The germline gives CDR1 MNHEY, CDR2 SMNVEV (reference sequence). This CDR3 has 15 residues. The protocol was immunoSEQ multiplex PCR, while the TCRdb copy is restricted to in-frame clones and leaves out a portion. The repertoire includes about 140,000 clones, 80% to 90% of them detected once, and 5.5% sits in the top ten. The source was peripheral blood, collected on day 0 of AZD1222 vaccination. This clonotype originated in an adult in good health. This chain links TRBV27 with TRBJ1-5; D not certain. The DNA of the CDR3 is TGTGCCAGCAGCCCCTTGGCCACTACAGCTCAGCCCCAGCATTTT. Protein: CASSPLATTAQPQHF.